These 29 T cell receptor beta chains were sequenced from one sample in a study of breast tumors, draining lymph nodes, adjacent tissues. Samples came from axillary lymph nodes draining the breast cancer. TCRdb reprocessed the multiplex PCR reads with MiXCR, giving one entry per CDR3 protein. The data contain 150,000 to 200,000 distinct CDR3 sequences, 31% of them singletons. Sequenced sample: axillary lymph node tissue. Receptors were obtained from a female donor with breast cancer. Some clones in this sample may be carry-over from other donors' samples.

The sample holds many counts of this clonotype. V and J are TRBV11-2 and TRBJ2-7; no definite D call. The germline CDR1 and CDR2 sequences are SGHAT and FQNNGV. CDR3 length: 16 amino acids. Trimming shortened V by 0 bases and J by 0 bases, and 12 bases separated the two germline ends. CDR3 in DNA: TGTGCCAGCAGCTTAGATCTGGGCAGACTCTCCTACGAGCAGTACTTC. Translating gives CASSLDLGRLSYEQYF. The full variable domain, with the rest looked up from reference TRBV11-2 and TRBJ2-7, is EAGVAQSPRYKIIEKRQSVAFWCNPISGHATLYWYQQILGQGPKLLIQFQNNGVVDDSQLPKDRFSAERLKGVDSTLKIQPAKLEDSAVYLCASSLDLGRLSYEQYFGPGTRLTVT.

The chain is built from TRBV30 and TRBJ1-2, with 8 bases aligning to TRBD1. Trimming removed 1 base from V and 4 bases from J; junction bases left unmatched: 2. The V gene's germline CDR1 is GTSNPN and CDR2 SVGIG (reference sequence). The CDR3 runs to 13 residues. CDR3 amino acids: CAWSGQGAYGYTF. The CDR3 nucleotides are TGTGCCTGGAGTGGGCAGGGGGCCTATGGCTACACCTTC.

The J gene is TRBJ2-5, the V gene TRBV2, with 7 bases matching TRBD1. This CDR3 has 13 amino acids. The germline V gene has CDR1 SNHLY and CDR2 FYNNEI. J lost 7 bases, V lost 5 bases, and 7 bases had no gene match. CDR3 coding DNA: TGTGCCAGCAGTAGGGACAGCCAGGGGACCCAGTACTTC. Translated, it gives CASSRDSQGTQYF.

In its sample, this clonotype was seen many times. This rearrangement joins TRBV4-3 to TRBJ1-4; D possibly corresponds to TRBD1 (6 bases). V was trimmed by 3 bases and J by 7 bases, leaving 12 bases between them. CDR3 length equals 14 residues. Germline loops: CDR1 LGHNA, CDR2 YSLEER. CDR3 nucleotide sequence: TGCGCCAGCAGCCAGAGGGGGAGTGGTGAAAAACTGTTTTTT. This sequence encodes CASSQRGSGEKLFF.

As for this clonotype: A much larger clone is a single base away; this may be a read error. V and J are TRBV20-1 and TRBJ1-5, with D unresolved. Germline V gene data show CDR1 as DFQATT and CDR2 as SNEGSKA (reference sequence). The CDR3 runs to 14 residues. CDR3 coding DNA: TGCAGTGCTAGGGACGTTCAACCTAATCCGCCCCAGCATTTT. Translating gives CSARDVQPNPPQHF.

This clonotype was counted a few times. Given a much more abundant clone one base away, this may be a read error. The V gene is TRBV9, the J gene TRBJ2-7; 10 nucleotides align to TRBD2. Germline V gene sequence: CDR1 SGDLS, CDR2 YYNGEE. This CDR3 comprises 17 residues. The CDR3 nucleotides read TGTGCCAGCAGCGTAGAGTCCGGGACTAGCGCCTCCTCCGAGCAGTACTTC. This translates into CASSVESGTSASSEQYF.

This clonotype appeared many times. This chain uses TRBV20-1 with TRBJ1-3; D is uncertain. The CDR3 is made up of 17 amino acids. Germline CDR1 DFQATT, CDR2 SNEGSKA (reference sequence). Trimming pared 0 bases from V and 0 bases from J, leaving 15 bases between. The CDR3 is CSARDRLGLYSGNTIYF. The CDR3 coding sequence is TGCAGTGCTAGAGATCGGCTGGGGTTGTACTCTGGAAACACCATATATTTT.

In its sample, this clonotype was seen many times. The CDR3 sequence: CASSQGVSGGPPLGTQYF. The CDR3 DNA reads TGTGCCAGCAGCCAGGGGGTTAGCGGGGGGCCCCCCCTTGGTACGCAGTATTTT. V is TRBV14 and J is TRBJ2-3, with 10 bases lining up with TRBD2. There are 18 residues in the CDR3. CDR1 is SGHDN, CDR2 FVKESK, per germline. V gave up 3 bases and J gave up 8 bases; unmatched junction bases: 17.

CDR3 sequence: CASSEAAYSGGEDTQYF. The CDR3 DNA sequence: TGTGCCAGCAGTGAAGCGGCCTATAGCGGGGGGGAGGATACGCAGTATTTT. The genes are TRBV2 and TRBJ2-3; TRBD2 matches at 11 bases. In germline, CDR1 is SNHLY, CDR2 FYNNEI. V trimming: 0 bases; J trimming: 6 bases; junction bases outside the gene matches: 8. This CDR3 comprises 17 residues.

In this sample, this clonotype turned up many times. Here the CDR3 reads CASSLQSGSPYNEQFF. The CDR3 nucleotides are TGTGCCAGCAGTTTACAGAGCGGGAGTCCTTACAATGAGCAGTTCTTC. J is TRBJ2-1 and V is TRBV28, with 8 bases aligning to TRBD2. After removal of 2 bases from V and 4 bases from J, the junction contained 7 bases not matched to a gene. This CDR3 has 16 residues. CDR1 MDHEN and CDR2 SYDVKM come from the germline V gene. Using reference TRBV28 and TRBJ2-1 for the parts outside the CDR3, the full variable domain is DVKVTQSSRYLVKRTGEKVFLECVQDMDHENMFWYRQDPGLGLRLIYFSYDVKMKEKGDIPEGYSVSREKKERFSLILESASTNQTSMYLCASSLQSGSPYNEQFFGPGTRLTVL.

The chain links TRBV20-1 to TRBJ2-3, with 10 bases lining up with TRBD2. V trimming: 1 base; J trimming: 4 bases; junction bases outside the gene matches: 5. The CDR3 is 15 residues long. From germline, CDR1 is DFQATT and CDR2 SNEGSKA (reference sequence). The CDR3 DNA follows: TGCAGTGCTAGAGTTAGCGGGGGGAGGCCAGATACGCAGTATTTT. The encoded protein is CSARVSGGRPDTQYF.

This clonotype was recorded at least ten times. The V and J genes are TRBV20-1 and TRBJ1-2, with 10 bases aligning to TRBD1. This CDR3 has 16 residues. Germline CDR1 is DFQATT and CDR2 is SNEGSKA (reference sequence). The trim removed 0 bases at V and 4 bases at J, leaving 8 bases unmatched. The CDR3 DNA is TGCAGTGCTAGAGATTGGGGACAGGGGAGCGGCTATGGCTACACCTTC. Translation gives CSARDWGQGSGYGYTF.

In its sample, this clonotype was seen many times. This CDR3 reads CATSRDHREDTQYF. The CDR3 nucleotides are TGTGCCACCAGCAGAGATCACAGGGAAGATACGCAGTATTTT. V is TRBV15 and J is TRBJ2-3; D is perhaps TRBD1 (6 bases). The CDR3 contains 14 residues. Germline lookup yields CDR1 LNHNV and CDR2 YYDKDF (reference sequence). V was pared by 0 bases and J by 5 bases, with 9 bases between.

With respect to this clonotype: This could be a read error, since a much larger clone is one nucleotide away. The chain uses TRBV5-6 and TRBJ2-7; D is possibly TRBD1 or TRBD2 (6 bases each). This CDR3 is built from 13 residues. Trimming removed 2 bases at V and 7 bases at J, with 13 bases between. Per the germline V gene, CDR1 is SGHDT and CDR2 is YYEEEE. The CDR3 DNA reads TGTGCCAGCAGCTTCAGGGGAGGCTATGAGCAGTACTTC. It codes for CASSFRGGYEQYF.

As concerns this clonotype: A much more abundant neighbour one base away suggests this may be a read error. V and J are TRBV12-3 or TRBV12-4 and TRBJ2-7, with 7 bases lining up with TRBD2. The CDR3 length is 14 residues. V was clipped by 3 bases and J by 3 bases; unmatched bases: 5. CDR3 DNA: TGTGCCAGCAGTTTCGGGGGAGGGCACTACGAGCAGTACTTC. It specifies CASSFGGGHYEQYF.

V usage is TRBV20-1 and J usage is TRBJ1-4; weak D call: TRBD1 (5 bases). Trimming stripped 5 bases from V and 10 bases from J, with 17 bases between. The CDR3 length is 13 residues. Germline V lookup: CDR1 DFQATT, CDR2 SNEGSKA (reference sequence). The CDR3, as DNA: TGCAGTGCTCCGGGACTAGCGGGAGCAAAACTGTTTTTT. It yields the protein CSAPGLAGAKLFF.

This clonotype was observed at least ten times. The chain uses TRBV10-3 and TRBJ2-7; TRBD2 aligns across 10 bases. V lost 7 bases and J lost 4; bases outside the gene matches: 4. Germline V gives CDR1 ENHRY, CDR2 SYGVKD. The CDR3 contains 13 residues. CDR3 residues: CAITMGLAYEQYF. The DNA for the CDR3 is TGTGCCATCACCATGGGACTAGCGTACGAGCAGTACTTC.

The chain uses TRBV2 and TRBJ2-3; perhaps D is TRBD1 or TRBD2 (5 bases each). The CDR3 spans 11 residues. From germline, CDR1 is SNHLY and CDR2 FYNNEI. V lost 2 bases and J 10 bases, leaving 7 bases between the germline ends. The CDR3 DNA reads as TGTGCCAGCAGTGAAATGGGGGCGCAGTATTTT. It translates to CASSEMGAQYF.

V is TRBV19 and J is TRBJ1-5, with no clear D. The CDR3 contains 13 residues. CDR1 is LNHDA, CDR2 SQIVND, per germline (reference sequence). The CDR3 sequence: CARTYDSNQPQHF. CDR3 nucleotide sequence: TGTGCTAGGACTTATGATAGCAATCAGCCCCAGCATTTT.

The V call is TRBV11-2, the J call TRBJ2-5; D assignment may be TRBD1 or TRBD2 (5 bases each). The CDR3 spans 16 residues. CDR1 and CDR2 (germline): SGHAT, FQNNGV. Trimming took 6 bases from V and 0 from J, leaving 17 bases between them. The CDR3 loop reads CASSRGRTTYQETQYF. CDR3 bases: TGTGCCAGCAGTCGGGGTAGGACAACGTACCAAGAGACCCAGTACTTC.

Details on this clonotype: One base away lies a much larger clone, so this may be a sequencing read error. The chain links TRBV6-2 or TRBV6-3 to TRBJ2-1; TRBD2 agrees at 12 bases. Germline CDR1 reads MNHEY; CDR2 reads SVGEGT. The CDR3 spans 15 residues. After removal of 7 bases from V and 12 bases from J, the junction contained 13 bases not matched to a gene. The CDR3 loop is CASTDGLAGGDGQFF. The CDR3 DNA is TGTGCCAGCACCGATGGTCTAGCGGGAGGGGATGGGCAGTTCTTC.

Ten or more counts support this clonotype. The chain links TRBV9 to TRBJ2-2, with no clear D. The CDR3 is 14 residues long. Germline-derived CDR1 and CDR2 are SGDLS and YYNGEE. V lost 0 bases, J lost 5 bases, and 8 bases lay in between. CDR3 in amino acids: CASSVVPGTGELFF. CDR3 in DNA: TGTGCCAGCAGCGTAGTACCCGGGACCGGGGAGCTGTTTTTT.

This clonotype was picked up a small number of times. The CDR3: CASSFGTAKPQETQYF. In nucleotides, the CDR3 is TGTGCCAGCAGCTTCGGGACAGCAAAACCCCAAGAGACCCAGTACTTC. This sequence joins TRBV5-8 and TRBJ2-5, with 7 bases matching TRBD1. The CDR3 has 16 residues. Germline V lookup: CDR1 SGHTS, CDR2 YDEGEE. J was trimmed by 1 base and V by 2 bases; bases with no gene match: 8. Variable domain in full (rest from reference TRBV5-8 and TRBJ2-5): EAGVTQSPTHLIKTRGQQATLRCSPISGHTSVYWYQQALGLGLQFLLWYDEGEERNRGNFPPRFSGRQFPNYSSELNVNALELEDSALYLCASSFGTAKPQETQYFGPGTRLLVL.

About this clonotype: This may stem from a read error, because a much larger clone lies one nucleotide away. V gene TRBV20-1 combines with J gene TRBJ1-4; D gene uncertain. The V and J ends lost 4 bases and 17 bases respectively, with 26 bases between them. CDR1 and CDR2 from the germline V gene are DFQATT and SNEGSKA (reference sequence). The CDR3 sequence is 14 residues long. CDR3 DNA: TGCAGTGCTAAAGATCGGGCCGACACCGGGGAGCTATTTTTT. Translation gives CSAKDRADTGELFF.

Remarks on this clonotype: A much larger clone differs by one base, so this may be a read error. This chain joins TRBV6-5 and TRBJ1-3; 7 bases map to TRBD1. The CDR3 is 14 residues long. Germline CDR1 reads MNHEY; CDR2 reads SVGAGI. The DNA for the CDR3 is TGTGCCAGCAGTTCGACAGGGACTGGAAACACCGTATATTTT. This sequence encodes CASSSTGTGNTVYF.

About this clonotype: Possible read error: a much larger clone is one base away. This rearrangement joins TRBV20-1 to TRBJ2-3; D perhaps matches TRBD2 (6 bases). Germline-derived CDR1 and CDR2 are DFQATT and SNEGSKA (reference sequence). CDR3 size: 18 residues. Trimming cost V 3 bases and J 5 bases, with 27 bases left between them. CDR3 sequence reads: CSARYPVRLVGNVDTQYF. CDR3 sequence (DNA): TGCAGTGCTAGGTACCCCGTCAGACTAGTGGGGAACGTAGATACGCAGTATTTT.

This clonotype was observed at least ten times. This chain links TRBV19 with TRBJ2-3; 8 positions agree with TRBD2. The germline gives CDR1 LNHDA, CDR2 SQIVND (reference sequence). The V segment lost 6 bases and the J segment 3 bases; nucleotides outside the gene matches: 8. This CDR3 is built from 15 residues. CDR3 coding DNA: TGTGCCAGTAGCGCCGACCCTAGCGGGACAGATACGCAGTATTTT. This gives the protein CASSADPSGTDTQYF.

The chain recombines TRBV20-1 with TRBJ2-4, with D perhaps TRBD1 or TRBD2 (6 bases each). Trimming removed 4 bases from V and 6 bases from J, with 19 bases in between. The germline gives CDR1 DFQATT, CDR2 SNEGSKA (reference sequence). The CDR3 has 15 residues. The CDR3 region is CSATGARSGGNIQYF. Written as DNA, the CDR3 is TGCAGTGCTACAGGGGCCAGATCCGGGGGAAACATTCAGTACTTC.

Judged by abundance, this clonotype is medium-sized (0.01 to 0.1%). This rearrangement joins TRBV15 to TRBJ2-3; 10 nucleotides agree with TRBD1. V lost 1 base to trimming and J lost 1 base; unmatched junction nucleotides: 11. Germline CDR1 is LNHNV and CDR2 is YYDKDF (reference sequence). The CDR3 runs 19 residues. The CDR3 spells CATSRGETGGDRGTDTQYF. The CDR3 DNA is TGTGCCACCAGCAGAGGCGAGACAGGGGGCGACCGTGGCACAGATACGCAGTATTTT.